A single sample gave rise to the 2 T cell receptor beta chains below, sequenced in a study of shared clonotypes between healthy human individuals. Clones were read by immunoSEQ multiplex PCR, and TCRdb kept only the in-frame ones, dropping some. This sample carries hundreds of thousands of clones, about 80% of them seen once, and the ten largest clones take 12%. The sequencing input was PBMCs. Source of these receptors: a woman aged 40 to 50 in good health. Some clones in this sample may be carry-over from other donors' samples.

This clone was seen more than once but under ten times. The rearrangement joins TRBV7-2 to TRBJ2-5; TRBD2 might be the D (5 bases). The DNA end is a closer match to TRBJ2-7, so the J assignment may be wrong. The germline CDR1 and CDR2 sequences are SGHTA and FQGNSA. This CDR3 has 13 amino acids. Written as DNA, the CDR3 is TGTGCCAGCAGCCTCCGGGGCTCCTACGAGCAGTACTTC. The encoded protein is CASSLRGSYEQYF.

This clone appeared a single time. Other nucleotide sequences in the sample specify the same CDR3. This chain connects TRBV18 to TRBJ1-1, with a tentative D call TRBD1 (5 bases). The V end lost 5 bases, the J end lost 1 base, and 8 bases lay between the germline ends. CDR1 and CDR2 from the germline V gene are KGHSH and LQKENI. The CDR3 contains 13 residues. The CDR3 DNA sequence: TGTGCCAGCTCAGGGACGGCGAACACTGAAGCTTTCTTT. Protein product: CASSGTANTEAFF.